This T cell receptor (beta chain) was sequenced during a study of blood T cell repertoires in COVID-19. Background on the study: Italy, Spain and the United States were the sources of the convalescent and acute COVID-19 samples. PBMCs, B-cell-depleted T cells, or T cells were the source of the cDNA or gDNA that made up the material.

How the authors handled the data: How many nucleated cells were present was estimated from reference gene primer amplification. Data came from immunoSEQ multiplex PCR; TCRdb stores just in-frame clones and leaves some out. V and J calls and clone size follow that table, whereas D and trimming were derived from the DNA. The repertoire holds some 25,000 clones, with approximately 85% as singletons. The TCR was taken from a human donor in a cohort sampled during active COVID-19. Source material: peripheral blood.

This CDR3 is CASSVGLAGATDTQYF. The CDR3 DNA reads TGTGCCAGCAGCGTTGGACTAGCGGGAGCCACAGATACGCAGTATTTT. The chain employs TRBV9 and TRBJ2-3, with TRBD2 matching 13 bases. Trimming at V came to 2 bases and at J to 2 bases, leaving 2 bases not matched to a gene. The CDR3 is made up of 16 amino acids. Per the germline V gene, CDR1 is SGDLS and CDR2 is YYNGEE.